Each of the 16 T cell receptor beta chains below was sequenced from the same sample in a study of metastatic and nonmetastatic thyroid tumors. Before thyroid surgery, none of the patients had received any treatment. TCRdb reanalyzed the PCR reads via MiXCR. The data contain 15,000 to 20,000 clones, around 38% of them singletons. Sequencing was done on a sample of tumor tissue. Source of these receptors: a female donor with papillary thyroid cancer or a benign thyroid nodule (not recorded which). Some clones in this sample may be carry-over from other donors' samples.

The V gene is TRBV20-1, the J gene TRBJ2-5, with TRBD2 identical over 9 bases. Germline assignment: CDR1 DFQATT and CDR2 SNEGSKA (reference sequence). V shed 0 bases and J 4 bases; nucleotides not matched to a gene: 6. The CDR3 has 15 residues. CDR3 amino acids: CSARDIKTSGETQYF. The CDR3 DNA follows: TGCAGTGCTAGAGACATCAAGACTAGCGGAGAGACCCAGTACTTC.

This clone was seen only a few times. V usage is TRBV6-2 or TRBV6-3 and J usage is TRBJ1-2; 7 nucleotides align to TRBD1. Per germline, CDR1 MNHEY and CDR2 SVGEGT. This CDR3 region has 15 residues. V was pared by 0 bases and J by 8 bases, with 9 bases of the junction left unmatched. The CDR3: CASSYSVGQGGGYTF. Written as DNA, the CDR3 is TGTGCCAGCAGTTACTCGGTTGGGCAGGGGGGAGGCTACACCTTC.

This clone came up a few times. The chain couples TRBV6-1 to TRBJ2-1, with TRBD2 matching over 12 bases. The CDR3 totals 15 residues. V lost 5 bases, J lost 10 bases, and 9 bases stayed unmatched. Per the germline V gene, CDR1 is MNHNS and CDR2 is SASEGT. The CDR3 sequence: CASSTGLAGLREQFF. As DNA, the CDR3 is TGTGCCAGCAGTACCGGACTAGCGGGGCTGAGGGAGCAGTTCTTC.

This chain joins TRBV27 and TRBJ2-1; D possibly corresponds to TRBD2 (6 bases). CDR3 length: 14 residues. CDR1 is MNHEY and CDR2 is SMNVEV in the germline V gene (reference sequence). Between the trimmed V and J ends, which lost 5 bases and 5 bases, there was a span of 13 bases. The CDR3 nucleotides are TGTGCCAGCAGTCGGGAGAGGGCGAACAATGAGCAGTTCTTC. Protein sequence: CASSRERANNEQFF.

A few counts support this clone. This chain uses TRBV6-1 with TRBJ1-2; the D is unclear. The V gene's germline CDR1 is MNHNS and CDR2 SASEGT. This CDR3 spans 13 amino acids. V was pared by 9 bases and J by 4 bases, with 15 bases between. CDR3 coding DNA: TGTGCCAGTCTTAGAGCTGCGGGCTATGGCTACACCTTC. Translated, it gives CASLRAAGYGYTF.

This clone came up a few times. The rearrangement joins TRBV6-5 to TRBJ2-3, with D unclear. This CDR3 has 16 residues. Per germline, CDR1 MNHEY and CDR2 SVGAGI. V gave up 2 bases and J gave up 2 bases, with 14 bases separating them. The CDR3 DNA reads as TGTGCCAGCAGTTACCAAGGTCCAGAGTACACAGATACGCAGTATTTT. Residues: CASSYQGPEYTDTQYF.

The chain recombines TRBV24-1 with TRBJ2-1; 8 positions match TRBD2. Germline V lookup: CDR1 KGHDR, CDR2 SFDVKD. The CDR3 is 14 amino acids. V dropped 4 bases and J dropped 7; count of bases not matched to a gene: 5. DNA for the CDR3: TGTGCCACCAGTGACATTCGGGGGGGGAATGAGCAGTTCTTC. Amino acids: CATSDIRGGNEQFF.

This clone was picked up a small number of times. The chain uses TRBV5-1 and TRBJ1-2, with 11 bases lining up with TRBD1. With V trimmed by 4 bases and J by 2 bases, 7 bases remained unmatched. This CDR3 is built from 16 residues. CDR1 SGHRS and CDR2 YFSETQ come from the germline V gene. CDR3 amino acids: CASSTWTGGQNYGYTF. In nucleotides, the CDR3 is TGCGCCAGCAGCACTTGGACAGGGGGCCAGAACTATGGCTACACCTTC.

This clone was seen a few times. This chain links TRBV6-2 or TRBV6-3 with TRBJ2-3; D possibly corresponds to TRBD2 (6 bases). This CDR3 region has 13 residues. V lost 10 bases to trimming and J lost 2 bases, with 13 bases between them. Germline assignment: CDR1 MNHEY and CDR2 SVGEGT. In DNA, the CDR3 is TGTGCCACCTCGGGACTTTCCACAGATACGCAGTATTTT. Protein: CATSGLSTDTQYF.

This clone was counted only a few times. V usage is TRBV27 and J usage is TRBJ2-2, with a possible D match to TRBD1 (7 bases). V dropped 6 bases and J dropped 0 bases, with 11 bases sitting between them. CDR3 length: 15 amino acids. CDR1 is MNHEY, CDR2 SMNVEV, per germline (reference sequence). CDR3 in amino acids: CASRSRGANTGELFF. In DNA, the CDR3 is TGTGCCAGCAGATCCAGGGGGGCGAACACCGGGGAGCTGTTTTTT.

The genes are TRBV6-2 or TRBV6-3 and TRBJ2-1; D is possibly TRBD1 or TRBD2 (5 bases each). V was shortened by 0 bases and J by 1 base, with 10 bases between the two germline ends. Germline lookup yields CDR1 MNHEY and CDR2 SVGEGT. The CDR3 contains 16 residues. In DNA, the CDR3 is TGTGCCAGCAGTTACTCCGGGACGCCGTCCTACAATGAGCAGTTCTTC. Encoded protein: CASSYSGTPSYNEQFF.

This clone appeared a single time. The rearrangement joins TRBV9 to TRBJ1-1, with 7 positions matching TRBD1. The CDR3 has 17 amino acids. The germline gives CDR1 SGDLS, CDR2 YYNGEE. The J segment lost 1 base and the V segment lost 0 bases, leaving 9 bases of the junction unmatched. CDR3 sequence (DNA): TGTGCCAGCAGCGTAGGGCAGGGGGGGCACCAGAACACTGAAGCTTTCTTT. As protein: CASSVGQGGHQNTEAFF.

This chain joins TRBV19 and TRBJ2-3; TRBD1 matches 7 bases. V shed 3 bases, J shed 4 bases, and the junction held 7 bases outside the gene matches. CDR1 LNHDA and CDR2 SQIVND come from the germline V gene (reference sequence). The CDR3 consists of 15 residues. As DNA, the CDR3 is TGTGCCAGTAGTATTCAGGGGGAGCTGTCAGATACGCAGTATTTT. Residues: CASSIQGELSDTQYF. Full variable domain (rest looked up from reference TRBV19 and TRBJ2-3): DGGITQSPKYLFRKEGQNVTLSCEQNLNHDAMYWYRQDPGQGLRLIYYSQIVNDFQKGDIAEGYSVSREKKESFPLTVTSAQKNPTAFYLCASSIQGELSDTQYFGPGTRLTVL.

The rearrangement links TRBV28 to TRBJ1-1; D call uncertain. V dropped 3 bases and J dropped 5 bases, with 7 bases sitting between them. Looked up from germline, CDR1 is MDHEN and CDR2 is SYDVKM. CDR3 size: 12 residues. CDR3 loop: CASSFSRTEAFF. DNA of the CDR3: TGTGCCAGCAGTTTTTCGAGGACTGAAGCTTTCTTT.

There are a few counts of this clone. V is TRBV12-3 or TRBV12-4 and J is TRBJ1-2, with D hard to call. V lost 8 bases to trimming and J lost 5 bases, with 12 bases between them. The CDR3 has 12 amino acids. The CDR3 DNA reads TGTGCCAGCGGGAGGAGGTTGTATGGCTACACCTTC. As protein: CASGRRLYGYTF.

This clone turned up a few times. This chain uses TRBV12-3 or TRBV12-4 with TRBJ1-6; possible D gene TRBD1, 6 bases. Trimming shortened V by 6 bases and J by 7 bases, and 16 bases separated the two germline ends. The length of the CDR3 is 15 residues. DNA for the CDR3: TGTGCCAGCAGGAAGGGGGACTATGGCAATTCACCCCTCCACTTT. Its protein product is CASRKGDYGNSPLHF.